These T cell receptor beta chains were read from a single sample in a study of cytomegalovirus exposure and HLA in healthy donors. Measured with immunoSEQ multiplex PCR; TCRdb has only the in-frame clones, and not every one. The top ten clones hold 1% to 1.5% of a sample with some 180,000 clones, 9.5% of them seen once. Material for sequencing was PBMCs. The receptor source for this set is a woman aged 25 to 39 in good health and CMV-seropositive. CDR3s include the opening cysteine and the closing phenylalanine or tryptophan. D genes are given only for firm matches. A clone size is listed for some rows: how often the clone was seen (once, few, many), or a class if it is expanded.

>TRBV5-1|NA|TRBJ2-4|few
TGCGCCAGCAGCTTGGACCACCCCCGCGACATTCAGTACTTC
CASSLDHPRDIQYF
>TRBV6-5|NA|TRBJ1-3|few
TGTGCCAGCAGTCCCAGAATCTCTGGAAACACCATATATTTT
CASSPRISGNTIYF
>TRBV5-1|NA|TRBJ2-5|NA
TGCGCCAGCAGCTTGGGCAGGGCAGAGACCCAGTACTTC
CASSLGRAETQYF
>TRBV10-3|TRBD1|TRBJ1-1|NA
TGTGCCATCAGTGAGTCGACAGGGGGCAGGACTGAAGCTTTCTTT
CAISESTGGRTEAFF
>TRBV19|TRBD1|TRBJ1-1|few
TGTGCCAGCCGGCCCCGGGACAGATGGAACACTGAAGCTTTCTTT
CASRPRDRWNTEAFF
>TRBV21-1|NA|TRBJ2-6|NA
TGTGCCAGCAATCCGGGACATCTTTGCTCTGGGGCCAACGTCCTGACTTTC
CASNPGHLCSGANVLTF
>TRBV7-9|NA|TRBJ2-1|NA
TGTGCCAGCAGCTTAGAAGCGATCTCCTACAATGAGCAGTTCTTC
CASSLEAISYNEQFF
>TRBV6-1|NA|TRBJ1-5|NA
TGTGCCAGCAGTGGGCAGGTCCAGCCCCAGCATTTT
CASSGQVQPQHF
>TRBV4-1|TRBD1|TRBJ2-7|few
TGCGCCAGCAGCCAAGATTCGACCGGGACAGGGGCGTACGAGCAGTACTTC
CASSQDSTGTGAYEQYF
>TRBV19|NA|TRBJ1-2|NA
TGTGCCAGTAGTATAGGGACAAATGGCTACACCTTC
CASSIGTNGYTF
>TRBV6-5|NA|TRBJ2-7|NA
TGTGCCAGCAGTTACTCACTAGTCTCCTACGAGCAGTACTTC
CASSYSLVSYEQYF
>TRBV6-5|TRBD2|TRBJ2-3|few
TGTGCCAGCAGTTACAAGACTAGCGGGAAGTATACGCAGTATTTT
CASSYKTSGKYTQYF
>TRBV5-6|TRBD2|TRBJ2-5|few
TGTGCCAGCAGCTTGGTGACTAGCGAATACGAGTACCAAGAGACCCAGTACTTC
CASSLVTSEYEYQETQYF
>TRBV5-6|NA|TRBJ1-2|NA
TGTGCCAGCAGCTTCGGTTCAGGTCTCTATGGCTACACCTTC
CASSFGSGLYGYTF
>TRBV6-6|TRBD1|TRBJ2-1|few
TGTGCCAGCAGTTACTCGGGACAGACCTACAATGAGCAGTTCTTC
CASSYSGQTYNEQFF
>TRBV30|NA|TRBJ2-1|NA
TGTGCCTGGAGTATCGTTACTAGAGGGAACAATGAGCAGTTCTTC
CAWSIVTRGNNEQFF
>TRBV27|NA|TRBJ1-5|few
TGTGCCAGCAGTTTATCCTCGGCGGTCAATCAGCCCCAGCATTTT
CASSLSSAVNQPQHF
>TRBV6-5|NA|TRBJ2-1|few
TGTGCCAGCAGTTCCACTAGGTCGGGAGAAAGTGAGCAGTTCTTC
CASSSTRSGESEQFF
>TRBV12-5|NA|TRBJ2-3|NA
TGTGCTAGTGGTTCGACTAGCACAGATACGCAGTATTTT
CASGSTSTDTQYF
>TRBV5-6|TRBD2|TRBJ2-7|NA
TGTGCCAGCAGCTTTTTATTGGTGGCGGGAGAATCCTACGAGCAGTACTTC
CASSFLLVAGESYEQYF
>TRBV18|NA|TRBJ1-2|few
TGTGCCAGCTCACCACTCCCCCCCCAGATTGACTTCTATGGCTACACCTTC
CASSPLPPQIDFYGYTF
>TRBV29-1|TRBD2|TRBJ2-1|few
TGCAGCGTTGGGTGGACTAGAAATTACAATGAGCAGTTCTTC
CSVGWTRNYNEQFF
>TRBV7-8|NA|TRBJ1-5|few
TGTGCCAGCAGCTTATACAGGGTGGGCCCTCAGCCCCAGCATTTT
CASSLYRVGPQPQHF
>TRBV5-5|NA|TRBJ2-7|few
TGTGCCAGCAGCGACCGCCGAGGAGGGAAGGGCTCCTACGAGCAGTACTTC
CASSDRRGGKGSYEQYF
>TRBV29-1|NA|TRBJ1-3|few
TGCAGCGTTGAGGGGGGATCTGGAAACACCATATATTTT
CSVEGGSGNTIYF
>TRBV6-5|TRBD1|TRBJ1-1|many
TGTGCCAGCAATAAACAGGGGTCCACTGAAGCTTTCTTT
CASNKQGSTEAFF
>TRBV10-3|TRBD2|TRBJ2-1|few
TGTGCCATCAGCCGTCCGGGACTAGGGGGACCTAGCTCCTACAATGAGCAGTTCTTC
CAISRPGLGGPSSYNEQFF
>TRBV5-6|NA|TRBJ1-2|NA
TGTGCCAGCAGCTTCCCCGTGGGAGGTAACTATGGCTACACCTTC
CASSFPVGGNYGYTF
>TRBV5-6|NA|TRBJ1-6|NA
TGTGCCAGCAGCGTAGGGGCAGGAGCCCTTAGTTCACCCCTCCACTTT
CASSVGAGALSSPLHF
>TRBV6-1|NA|TRBJ1-5|NA
TGTGCCAGCAGCAACGGGGGACAGCCCCAGCATTTT
CASSNGGQPQHF
>TRBV19|NA|TRBJ2-2|NA
TGTGCCAGTATCTTACAAGGGGGCACCGGGGAGCTGTTTTTT
CASILQGGTGELFF
>TRBV15|TRBD1|TRBJ2-7|few
TGTGCCACCAGCCGGGGACAGGGGGCAGCGGGGGGAGGTGAGCAGTACTTC
CATSRGQGAAGGGEQYF
>TRBV10-2|TRBD1|TRBJ1-3|NA
TGCGCCAGCACAGGGACAGGGCGAGGAAACACCATATATTTT
CASTGTGRGNTIYF
>TRBV7-7|NA|TRBJ2-6|few
TGTGCGCACTTCCAGACGGACTCACCTCCCTCTGGGGCCAACGTCCTGACTTTC
CAHFQTDSPPSGANVLTF
>TRBV28|TRBD2|TRBJ2-1|NA
TGTGCCAGCAGAAACGGACTAGCGGGGGTAAATGAGCAGTTCTTC
CASRNGLAGVNEQFF
>TRBV5-4|NA|TRBJ2-3|NA
TGTGCCAGCAGCTTGGAACCGGTGGCAGATACGCAGTATTTT
CASSLEPVADTQYF
>TRBV11-2|NA|TRBJ2-3|few
TGTGCCAGCAGCTTAGGGCTAGCGTGGATCCAAGAAGATACGCAGTATTTT
CASSLGLAWIQEDTQYF
>TRBV30|NA|TRBJ1-2|few
TGTGCCTGGAGTGTTGCGTTAGGGAGGAGGTTCGGCGGCTACACCTTC
CAWSVALGRRFGGYTF
>TRBV2|TRBD1|TRBJ1-5|NA
TGTGCCAGCAGGCCCGGGACAGGGGGTTTCTATAGCAATCAGCCCCAGCATTTT
CASRPGTGGFYSNQPQHF
>TRBV7-8|NA|TRBJ2-5|few
TGTGCCAGCAGCCCTCAGTGGGGCGTTCAAGAGACCCAGTACTTC
CASSPQWGVQETQYF
>TRBV27|TRBD2|TRBJ2-1|NA
TGTGCCAGCAGTTTTCGGAGCGGGAGCCCTTACAATGAGCAGTTCTTC
CASSFRSGSPYNEQFF
>TRBV4-2|TRBD2|TRBJ2-7|NA
TGTGCCAGCAGCCCCCGGTTAGCGGGGAACTACGAGCAGTACTTC
CASSPRLAGNYEQYF
>TRBV7-9|TRBD2|TRBJ2-1|NA
TGTGCCAGCAGCTTAGTGGTAGCGGGGTCCTACAATGAGCAGTTCTTC
CASSLVVAGSYNEQFF